The rows below give T cell receptor beta chains drawn from one sample of a study of T cells of healthy individuals. MiXCR, run by TCRdb on the 5' RACE reads, gives a single entry per CDR3 protein. Among about 60,000 distinct CDR3 sequences listed, about 16% were seen once. These receptors all come from a human donor in good health. Both conserved end residues are part of each CDR3. A D gene is named only where the DNA matches it firmly. Where a row states a size, it is once, few, many or the class of an expanded clone; other rows omit it.

.,14,.,TRBJ2-3,TRBV5-1,TGCGCCAGCAGCTTGGTGTTCGGCTCAGATACGCAGTATTTT,CASSLVFGSDTQYF
.,17,many,TRBJ2-3,TRBV9,TGTGCCAGCAGCGTAGACTGGAGTTTGGGAGTTGCAGATACGCAGTATTTT,CASSVDWSLGVADTQYF
.,15,many,TRBJ1-2,TRBV27,TGTGCCAGCAAGTTTCGAGGGGCGGAACCCTCTGGCTACACCTTC,CASKFRGAEPSGYTF
.,12,.,TRBJ1-5,TRBV6-1,TGTGCCAGCAGTGTGGGGGATCAGCCCCAGCATTTT,CASSVGDQPQHF
.,15,many,TRBJ1-5,TRBV19,TGTGCCAGTAGTATACAGCCTGGGAGCAATCAGCCCCAGCATTTT,CASSIQPGSNQPQHF
.,17,many,TRBJ2-1,TRBV4-3,TGCGCCAGCAGCCGCCGAGACGGGACTTACTCCTACAATGAGCAGTTCTTC,CASSRRDGTYSYNEQFF
TRBD2,16,many,TRBJ2-5,TRBV6-5,TGTGCCAGCAGTCAGGGACTAGCGGGAGTATTAGAGACCCAGTACTTC,CASSQGLAGVLETQYF
.,17,.,TRBJ2-3,TRBV7-2,TGTGCCAGCAGCGGGCGTTACGACGGGAGTTTCGATGATACGCAGTATTTT,CASSGRYDGSFDDTQYF
.,11,.,TRBJ2-7,TRBV5-6,TGTGCCAGCAGCTTACAAGCGGAGCAGTACTTC,CASSLQAEQYF
TRBD1,16,many,TRBJ2-4,TRBV7-9,TGTGCCAGCAGCTTAGGACAGGGGGCGGACAAAAACATTCAGTACTTC,CASSLGQGADKNIQYF
.,17,few,TRBJ2-3,TRBV6-5,TGTGCCAGCAGTTACCTAGGACTGCCCGGGGACACAGATACGCAGTATTTT,CASSYLGLPGDTDTQYF
.,14,many,TRBJ2-3,TRBV5-1,TGCGCCAGCAGCTTGGGATCGGAATCAGATACGCAGTATTTT,CASSLGSESDTQYF
.,14,few,TRBJ1-2,TRBV19,TGTGCCAGTAGTTCGTGGGGCTCTGACTATGGCTACACCTTC,CASSSWGSDYGYTF
TRBD1,16,many,TRBJ2-2,TRBV28,TGTGCCAGCAGTCCCCCGGGACAGTGGAACACCGGGGAGCTGTTTTTT,CASSPPGQWNTGELFF
TRBD2,14,.,TRBJ2-5,TRBV5-1,TGCGCCAGCAGCTTACTAGCGGGAGGGGAGACCCAGTACTTC,CASSLLAGGETQYF
TRBD1,17,medium-sized,TRBJ2-1,TRBV7-2,TGTGCCAGCAGCTTAGGGGGGACCGGGACAGGGTACAATGAGCAGTTCTTC,CASSLGGTGTGYNEQFF
.,13,many,TRBJ1-1,TRBV12-5,TGTGCTAGTGGACCCGGAGGGACCACTGAAGCTTTCTTT,CASGPGGTTEAFF
.,15,few,TRBJ2-1,TRBV5-5,TGTGCCAGCAGCTTCGAAGGGGACGACTACAATGAGCAGTTCTTC,CASSFEGDDYNEQFF
TRBD1,16,few,TRBJ1-5,TRBV19,TGTGCCAGTCGATACGGGACAGGGGGTAGCAATCAGCCCCAGCATTTT,CASRYGTGGSNQPQHF
TRBD1,14,once,TRBJ2-7,TRBV6-5,TGTGCCAGCAGTCAACAGGGGCTCTCCTACGAGCAGTACTTC,CASSQQGLSYEQYF
.,13,.,TRBJ1-2,TRBV5-1,TGCGCCAGCAGCTTAAACTTAGCTTATGGCTACACCTTC,CASSLNLAYGYTF
TRBD1,15,many,TRBJ1-6,TRBV6-5,TGTGCCAGCAGTAAGGACAGGGACTATAATTCACCCCTCCACTTT,CASSKDRDYNSPLHF
.,14,few,TRBJ2-4,TRBV29-1,TGCAGCGTTGGGGGGCACCTAGCCAAAAACATTCAGTACTTC,CSVGGHLAKNIQYF
.,18,many,TRBJ2-2,TRBV4-1,TGCGCCAGCAGCCTGCGGATCCAGGGTTGGGGGGCGACCGGGGAGCTGTTTTTT,CASSLRIQGWGATGELFF
TRBD2,14,many,TRBJ2-5,TRBV4-1,TGCGCCAGCAGCCCAAGCGGGATGCAAGAGACCCAGTACTTC,CASSPSGMQETQYF
.,14,.,TRBJ1-1,TRBV5-1,TGCGCCAGCAGCCTGAGGGGGGGGGAAACTGAAGCTTTCTTT,CASSLRGGETEAFF
.,15,many,TRBJ2-3,TRBV28,TGTGCCAGCAGTTCCGGGACTCCGGGCACAGATACGCAGTATTTT,CASSSGTPGTDTQYF
.,15,many,TRBJ1-2,TRBV27,TGTGCCAGCAGTGCTAGCAGGGTACACGGCTATGGCTACACCTTC,CASSASRVHGYGYTF
TRBD2,14,.,TRBJ2-1,TRBV12-3/TRBV12-4,TGTGCCAGCACCGGTAGCGGGGGATACAATGAGCAGTTCTTC,CASTGSGGYNEQFF
.,17,.,TRBJ1-1,TRBV6-5,TGTGCCAGCAGTGATACCGGGCCTAACCTAATGAACACTGAAGCTTTCTTT,CASSDTGPNLMNTEAFF
.,12,few,TRBJ2-5,TRBV4-1,TGCGCCAGCAGCCGAGCGGGAGAGACCCAGTACTTC,CASSRAGETQYF
TRBD2,15,.,TRBJ2-7,TRBV24-1,TGTGCCACCAGTGATTGGACTAGCGGGGGAGGTGAGCAGTACTTC,CATSDWTSGGGEQYF
.,19,few,TRBJ1-2,TRBV21-1,TGTGCCAGCAGCCTCCGGACTCCGGGACAGGGGGATTCTAACTATGGCTACACCTTC,CASSLRTPGQGDSNYGYTF
.,12,many,TRBJ1-4,TRBV10-3,TGTGCCAGCCGACAGTCAAATGAAAAACTGTTTTTT,CASRQSNEKLFF
.,14,few,TRBJ2-2,TRBV7-9,TGTGCCAGCAGGAAGGACAGAGGCACCGGGGAGCTGTTTTTT,CASRKDRGTGELFF
.,14,many,TRBJ1-1,TRBV5-4,TGTGCCAGCAGCTTGGGAAAAGGGTGGACTGAAGCTTTCTTT,CASSLGKGWTEAFF
.,12,few,TRBJ2-1,TRBV23-1,TGCGCCAGCAGTCAATCGGCCGGTGAGCAGTTCTTC,CASSQSAGEQFF
TRBD1,12,few,TRBJ2-1,TRBV2,TGTGCCAGCAGTTGGGACAGGCAGGTGGGGTTCTTC,CASSWDRQVGFF
.,16,.,TRBJ1-3,TRBV7-9,TGTGCCAGCAGCCCCTTTTGGTTCGGGGAAAAAAACACCATATATTTT,CASSPFWFGEKNTIYF
.,14,.,TRBJ1-5,TRBV30,TGTGCCTGGAGTGGAACAGGGAGCAATCAGCCCCAGCATTTT,CAWSGTGSNQPQHF
.,11,.,TRBJ1-2,TRBV6-5,TGTGCCAGCAGTTCCCCCTATGGCTACACCTTC,CASSSPYGYTF
.,14,few,TRBJ2-1,TRBV19,TGTGCCAGTAGTATACAGGGGTCCAACAATGAGCAGTTCTTC,CASSIQGSNNEQFF
.,15,many,TRBJ1-4,TRBV5-1,TGCGCCAGCAGTCCGGACGGCGGACGGAATGAAAAACTGTTTTTT,CASSPDGGRNEKLFF
.,15,few,TRBJ2-7,TRBV30,TGTGCCTGGAGTGCTTCGTCGGGCTTATCCTACGAGCAGTACTTC,CAWSASSGLSYEQYF